This T cell receptor (beta chain) was sequenced during a study of beta chain features in type 1 diabetes. Since all of the isolated RNA was reverse transcribed, expressed TCRB transcripts were what got sequenced. Sequencing used immunoSEQ multiplex PCR; TCRdb keeps in-frame clones, though not all of them. This table has 140,000 to 150,000 clones, 40% to 55% appearing once. The source is a man aged 18 to 30 in good health. The specimen was Tregs from blood.

The CDR3, as DNA: TGTGCCAGCAGTAGCCCTACACTAGCGGCCCAGTACTTC. Amino acids: CASSSPTLAAQYF. The V call is TRBV5-4, the J call TRBJ2-5; 8 nucleotides match TRBD2. The CDR3 sequence is 13 residues long. CDR1 and CDR2 (germline): SGHNT, YYREEE (reference sequence). V trimming: 5 bases; J trimming: 9 bases; junction bases outside the gene matches: 9.